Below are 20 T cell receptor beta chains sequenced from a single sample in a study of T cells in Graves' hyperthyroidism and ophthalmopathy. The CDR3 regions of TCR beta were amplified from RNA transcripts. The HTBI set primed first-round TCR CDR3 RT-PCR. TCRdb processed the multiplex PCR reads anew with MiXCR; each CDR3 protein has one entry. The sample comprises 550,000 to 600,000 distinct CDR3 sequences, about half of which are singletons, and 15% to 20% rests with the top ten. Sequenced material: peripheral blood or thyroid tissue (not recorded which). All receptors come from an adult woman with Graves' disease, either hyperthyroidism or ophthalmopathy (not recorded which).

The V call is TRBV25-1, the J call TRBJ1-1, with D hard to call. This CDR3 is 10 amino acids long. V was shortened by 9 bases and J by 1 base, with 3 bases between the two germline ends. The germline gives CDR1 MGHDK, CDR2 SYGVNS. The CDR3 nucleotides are TGTGCCAGGGCGAACACTGAAGCTTTCTTT. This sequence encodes CARANTEAFF.

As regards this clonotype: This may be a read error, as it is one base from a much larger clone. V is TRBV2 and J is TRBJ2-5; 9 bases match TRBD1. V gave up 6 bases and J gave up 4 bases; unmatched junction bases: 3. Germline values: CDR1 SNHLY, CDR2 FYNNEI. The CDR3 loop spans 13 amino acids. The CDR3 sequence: CASSGQGPETQYF. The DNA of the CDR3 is TGTGCCAGCAGCGGACAGGGGCCAGAGACCCAGTACTTC.

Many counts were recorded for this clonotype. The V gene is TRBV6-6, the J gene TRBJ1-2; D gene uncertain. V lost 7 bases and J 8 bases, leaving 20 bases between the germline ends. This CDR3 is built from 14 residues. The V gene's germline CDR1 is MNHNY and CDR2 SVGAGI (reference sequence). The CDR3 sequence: CASNLNVESGGYTF. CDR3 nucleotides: TGTGCCAGCAACTTAAACGTGGAATCTGGCGGCTACACCTTC.

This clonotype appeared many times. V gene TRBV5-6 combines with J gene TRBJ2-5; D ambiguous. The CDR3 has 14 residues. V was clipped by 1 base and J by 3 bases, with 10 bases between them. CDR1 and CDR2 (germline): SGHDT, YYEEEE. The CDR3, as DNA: TGTGCCAGCAGCTTGACTACCACGGAAGAGACCCAGTACTTC. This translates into CASSLTTTEETQYF.

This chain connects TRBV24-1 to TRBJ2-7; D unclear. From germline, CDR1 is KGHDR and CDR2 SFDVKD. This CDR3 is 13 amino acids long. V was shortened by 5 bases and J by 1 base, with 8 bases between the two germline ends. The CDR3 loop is CATSARNSYEQYF. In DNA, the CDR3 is TGTGCCACCAGTGCAAGGAATTCCTACGAGCAGTACTTC.

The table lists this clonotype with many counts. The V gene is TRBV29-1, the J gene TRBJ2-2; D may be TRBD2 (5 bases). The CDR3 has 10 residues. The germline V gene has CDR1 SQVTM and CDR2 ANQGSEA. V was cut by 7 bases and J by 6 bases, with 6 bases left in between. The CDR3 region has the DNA TGCAGCGCCGGGGCCGGGGAGCTGTTTTTT. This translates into CSAGAGELFF.

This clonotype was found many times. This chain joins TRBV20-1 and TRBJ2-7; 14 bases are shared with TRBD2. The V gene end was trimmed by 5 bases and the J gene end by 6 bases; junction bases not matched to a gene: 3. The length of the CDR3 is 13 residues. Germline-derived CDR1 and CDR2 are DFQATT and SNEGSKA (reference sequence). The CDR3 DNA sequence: TGCAGTGCTGGACTAGCGGGAGGCCCCGAGCAGTACTTC. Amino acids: CSAGLAGGPEQYF.

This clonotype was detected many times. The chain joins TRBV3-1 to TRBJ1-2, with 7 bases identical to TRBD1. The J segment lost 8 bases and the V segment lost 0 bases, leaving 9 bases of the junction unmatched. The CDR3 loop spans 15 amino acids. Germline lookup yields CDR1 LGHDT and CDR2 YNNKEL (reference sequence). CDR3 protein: CASSQDVWTGEGYTF. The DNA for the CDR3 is TGTGCCAGCAGCCAAGACGTTTGGACAGGAGAAGGCTACACCTTC.

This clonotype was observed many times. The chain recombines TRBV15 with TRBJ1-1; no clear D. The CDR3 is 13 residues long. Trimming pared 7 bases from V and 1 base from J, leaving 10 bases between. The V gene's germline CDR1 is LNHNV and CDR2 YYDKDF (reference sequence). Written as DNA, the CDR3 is TGTGCCACCAAGAGGACGACGAACACTGAAGCTTTCTTT. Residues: CATKRTTNTEAFF.

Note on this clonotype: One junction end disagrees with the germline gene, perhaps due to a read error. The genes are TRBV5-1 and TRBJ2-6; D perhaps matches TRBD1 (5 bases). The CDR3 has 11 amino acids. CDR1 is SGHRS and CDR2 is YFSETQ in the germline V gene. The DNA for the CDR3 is TGCGCCAGCAGCCTGGCAGGGTCTGAAGCTTTC. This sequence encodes CASSLAGSEAF.

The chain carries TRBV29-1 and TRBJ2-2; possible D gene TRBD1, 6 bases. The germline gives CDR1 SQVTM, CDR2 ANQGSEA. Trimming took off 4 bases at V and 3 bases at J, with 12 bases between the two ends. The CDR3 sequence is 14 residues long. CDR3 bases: TGCAGCGTTGCACTAGGGGGTGACACCGGGGAGCTGTTTTTT. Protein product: CSVALGGDTGELFF.

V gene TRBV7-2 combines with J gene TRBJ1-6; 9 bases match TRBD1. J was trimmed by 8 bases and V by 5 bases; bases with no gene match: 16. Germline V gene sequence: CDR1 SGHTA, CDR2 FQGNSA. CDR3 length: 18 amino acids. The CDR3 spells CASSRFPRGGQGYSPLHF. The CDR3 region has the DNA TGTGCCAGCAGCAGATTCCCGAGAGGGGGACAGGGATATTCACCCCTCCACTTT.

The CDR3 DNA is TGTGCCAGCAGTTTTAAACGGCCAGGGATCTCCTACGAGCAGTACTTC. It specifies CASSFKRPGISYEQYF. The chain joins TRBV12-3 or TRBV12-4 to TRBJ2-7; D perhaps matches TRBD1 (5 bases). Deletions cut 3 bases from V and 0 bases from J, with 15 bases between. CDR3 length equals 16 residues.

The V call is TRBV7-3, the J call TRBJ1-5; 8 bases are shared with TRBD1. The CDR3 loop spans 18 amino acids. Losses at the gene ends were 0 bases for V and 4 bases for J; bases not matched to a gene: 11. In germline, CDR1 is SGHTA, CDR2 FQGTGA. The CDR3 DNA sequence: TGTGCCAGCAGCTTAACCGCAGGGGGCAGCCGGGGGAATCAGCCCCAGCATTTT. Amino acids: CASSLTAGGSRGNQPQHF.

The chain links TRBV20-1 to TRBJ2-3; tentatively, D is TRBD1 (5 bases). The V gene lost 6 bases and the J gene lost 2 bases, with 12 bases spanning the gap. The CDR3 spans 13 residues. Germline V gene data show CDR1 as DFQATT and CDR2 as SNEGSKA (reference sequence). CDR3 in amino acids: CSAPREFTDTQYF. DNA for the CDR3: TGCAGTGCGCCCAGGGAATTCACAGATACGCAGTATTTT.

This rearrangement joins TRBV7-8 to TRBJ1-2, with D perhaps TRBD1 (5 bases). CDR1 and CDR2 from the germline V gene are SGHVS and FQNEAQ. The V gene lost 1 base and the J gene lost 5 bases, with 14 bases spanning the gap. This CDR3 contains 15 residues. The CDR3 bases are TGTGCCAGCAGCTTAGAATGGGGGACCCAGTATGGCTACACCTTC. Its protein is CASSLEWGTQYGYTF. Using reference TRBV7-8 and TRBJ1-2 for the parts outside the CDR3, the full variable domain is GAGVSQSPRYKVAKRGQDVALRCDPISGHVSLFWYQQALGQGPEFLTYFQNEAQLDKSGLPSDRFFAERPEGSVSTLKIQRTQQEDSAVYLCASSLEWGTQYGYTFGSGTRLTVV.

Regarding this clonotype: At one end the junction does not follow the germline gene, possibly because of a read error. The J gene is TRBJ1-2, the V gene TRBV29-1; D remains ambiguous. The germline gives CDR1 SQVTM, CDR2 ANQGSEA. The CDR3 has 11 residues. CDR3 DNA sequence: TGCAGCGTCGAAGGAGAGTATGGCTACACCTTC. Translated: CSVEGEYGYTF. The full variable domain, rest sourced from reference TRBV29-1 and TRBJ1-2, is SAVISQKPSRDICQRGTSLTIQCQVDSQVTMMFWYRQQPGQSLTLIATANQGSEATYESGFVIDKFPISRPNLTFSTLTVSNMSPEDSSIYLCSVEGEYGYTFGSGTRLTVV.

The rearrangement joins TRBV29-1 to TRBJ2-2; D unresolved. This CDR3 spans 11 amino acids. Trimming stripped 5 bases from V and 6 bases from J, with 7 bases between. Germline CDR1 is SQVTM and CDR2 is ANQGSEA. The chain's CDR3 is CSVKGSGELFF. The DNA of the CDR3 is TGCAGCGTTAAGGGTTCCGGGGAGCTGTTTTTT.

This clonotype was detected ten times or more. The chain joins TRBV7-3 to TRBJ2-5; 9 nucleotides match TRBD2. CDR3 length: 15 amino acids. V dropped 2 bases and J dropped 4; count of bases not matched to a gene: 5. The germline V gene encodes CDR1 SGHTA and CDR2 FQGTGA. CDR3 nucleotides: TGTGCCAGCAGCTTATTAGCGGGAGTCGGAGAGACCCAGTACTTC. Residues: CASSLLAGVGETQYF.

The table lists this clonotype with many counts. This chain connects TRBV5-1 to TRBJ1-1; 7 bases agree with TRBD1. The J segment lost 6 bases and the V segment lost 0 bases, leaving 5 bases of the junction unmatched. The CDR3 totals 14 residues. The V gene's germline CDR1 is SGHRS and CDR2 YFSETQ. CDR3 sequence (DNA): TGCGCCAGCAGCTTGGGACAGGGTCACGCTGAAGCTTTCTTT. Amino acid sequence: CASSLGQGHAEAFF.